The present entry profiles one TCR beta chain with its context. The data belong to a study of CD8+ T cells in alopecia areata. As the sequencing template, cDNA was produced by extracting RNA and reverse transcribing it. The protocol was immunoSEQ multiplex PCR, while the TCRdb copy is restricted to in-frame clones and leaves out a portion. The table lists roughly 200,000 clones, almost 65% of them singletons. The V gene's germline CDR1 is SGHRS and CDR2 YFSETQ. This CDR3 spans 13 amino acids. Trimming pared 3 bases from V and 3 bases from J, leaving 9 bases between. The source is a human donor with alopecia areata. The chain couples TRBV5-1 to TRBJ1-2; D gene uncertain. Sequences were derived from CD4+ T cells sorted from blood, sampled at week 0. The CDR3 DNA is TGCGCCAGCAGCTCTGACGGATACTATGGCTACACCTTC. Translated, it gives CASSSDGYYGYTF.